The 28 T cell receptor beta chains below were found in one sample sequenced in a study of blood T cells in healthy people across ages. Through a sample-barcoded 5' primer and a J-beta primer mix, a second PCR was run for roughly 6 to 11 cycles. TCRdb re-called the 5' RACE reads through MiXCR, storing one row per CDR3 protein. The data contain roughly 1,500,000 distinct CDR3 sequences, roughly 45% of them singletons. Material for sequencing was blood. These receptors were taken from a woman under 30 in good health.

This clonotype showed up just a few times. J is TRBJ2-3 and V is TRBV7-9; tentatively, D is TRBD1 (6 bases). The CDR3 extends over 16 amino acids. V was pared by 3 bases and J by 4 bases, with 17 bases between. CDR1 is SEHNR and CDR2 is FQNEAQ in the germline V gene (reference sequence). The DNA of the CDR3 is TGTGCCAGCAGCTTGTACCGGGACATGGGGCCAGATACGCAGTATTTT. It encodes CASSLYRDMGPDTQYF.

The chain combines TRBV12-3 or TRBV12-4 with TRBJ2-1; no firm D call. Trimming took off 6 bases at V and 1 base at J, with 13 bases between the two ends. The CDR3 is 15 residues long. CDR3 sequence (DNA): TGTGCCAGCAGCCTAGACACGACATCCTACAATGAGCAGTTCTTC. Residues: CASSLDTTSYNEQFF.

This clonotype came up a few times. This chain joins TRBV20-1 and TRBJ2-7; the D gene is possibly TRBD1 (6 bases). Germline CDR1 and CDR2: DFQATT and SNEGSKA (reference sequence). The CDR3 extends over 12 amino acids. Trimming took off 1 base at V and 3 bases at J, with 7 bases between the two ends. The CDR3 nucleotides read TGCAGTGCTAGAGGACAGGTCTACGAGCAGTACTTC. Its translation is CSARGQVYEQYF.

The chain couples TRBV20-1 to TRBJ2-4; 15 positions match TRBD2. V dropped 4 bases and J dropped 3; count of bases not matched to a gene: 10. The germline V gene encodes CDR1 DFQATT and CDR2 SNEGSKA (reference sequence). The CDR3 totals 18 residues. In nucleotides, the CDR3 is TGCAGTGCTATCACCGGGACTAGCGGGAGGCTGGGCAAAAACATTCAGTACTTC. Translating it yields CSAITGTSGRLGKNIQYF.

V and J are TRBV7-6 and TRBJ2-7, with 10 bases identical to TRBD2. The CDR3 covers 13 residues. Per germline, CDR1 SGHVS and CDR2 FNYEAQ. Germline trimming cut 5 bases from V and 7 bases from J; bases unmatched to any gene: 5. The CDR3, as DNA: TGTGCCAGCAGCCACGAGCGGGAGGGAGAGCAGTACTTC. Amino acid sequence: CASSHEREGEQYF.

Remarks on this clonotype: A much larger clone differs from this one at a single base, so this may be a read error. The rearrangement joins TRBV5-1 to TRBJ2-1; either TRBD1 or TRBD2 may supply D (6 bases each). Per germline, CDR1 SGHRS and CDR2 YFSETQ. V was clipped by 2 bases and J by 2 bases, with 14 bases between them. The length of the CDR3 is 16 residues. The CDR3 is CASSLRVGGPYNEQFF. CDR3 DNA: TGCGCCAGCAGCTTACGGGTGGGGGGCCCCTACAATGAGCAGTTCTTC.

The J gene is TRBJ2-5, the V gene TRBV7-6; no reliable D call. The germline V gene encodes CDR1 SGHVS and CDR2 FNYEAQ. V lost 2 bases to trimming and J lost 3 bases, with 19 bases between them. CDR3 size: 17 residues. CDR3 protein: CASSLPREVYEEETQYF. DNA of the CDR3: TGTGCCAGCAGCTTACCCCGAGAGGTATACGAAGAAGAGACCCAGTACTTC.

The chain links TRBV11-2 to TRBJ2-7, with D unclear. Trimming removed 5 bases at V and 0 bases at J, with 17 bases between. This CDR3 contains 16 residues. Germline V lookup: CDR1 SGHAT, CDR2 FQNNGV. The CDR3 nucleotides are TGTGCCAGCAGCAACCCGGGCTACTCGAGCTCCTACGAGCAGTACTTC. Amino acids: CASSNPGYSSSYEQYF.

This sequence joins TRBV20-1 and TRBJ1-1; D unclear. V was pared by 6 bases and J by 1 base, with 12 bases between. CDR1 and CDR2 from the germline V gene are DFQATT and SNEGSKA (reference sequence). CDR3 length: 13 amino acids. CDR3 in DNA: TGCAGTGCCTCTCGCGCGGGGAACACTGAAGCTTTCTTT. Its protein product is CSASRAGNTEAFF.

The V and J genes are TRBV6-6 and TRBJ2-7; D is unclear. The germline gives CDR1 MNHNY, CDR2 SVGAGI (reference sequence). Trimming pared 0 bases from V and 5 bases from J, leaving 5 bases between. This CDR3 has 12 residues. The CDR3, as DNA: TGTGCCAGCAGTTACTCGACTGACGAGCAGTACTTC. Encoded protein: CASSYSTDEQYF.

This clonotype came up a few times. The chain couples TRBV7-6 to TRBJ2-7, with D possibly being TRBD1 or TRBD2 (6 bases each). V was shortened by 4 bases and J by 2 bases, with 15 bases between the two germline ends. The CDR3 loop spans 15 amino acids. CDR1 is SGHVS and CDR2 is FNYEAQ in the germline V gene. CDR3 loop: CASSSKGGLTYEQYF. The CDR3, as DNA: TGTGCCAGCAGCTCAAAGGGGGGACTCACCTACGAGCAGTACTTC.

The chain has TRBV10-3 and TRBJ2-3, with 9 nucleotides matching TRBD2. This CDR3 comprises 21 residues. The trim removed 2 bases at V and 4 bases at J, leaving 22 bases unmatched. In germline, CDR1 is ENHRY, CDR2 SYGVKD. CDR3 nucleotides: TGTGCCATCAGTGAGACCCCGGGAGGGGGCGACGGACTAGCGAAGCCAGATACGCAGTATTTT. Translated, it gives CAISETPGGGDGLAKPDTQYF.

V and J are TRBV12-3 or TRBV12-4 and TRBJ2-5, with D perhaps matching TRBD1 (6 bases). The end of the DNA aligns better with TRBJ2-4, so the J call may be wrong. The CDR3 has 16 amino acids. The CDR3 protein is CASSFPGQIAKNIQYF. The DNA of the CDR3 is TGTGCCAGCAGTTTCCCGGGACAAATAGCCAAAAACATTCAGTACTTC.

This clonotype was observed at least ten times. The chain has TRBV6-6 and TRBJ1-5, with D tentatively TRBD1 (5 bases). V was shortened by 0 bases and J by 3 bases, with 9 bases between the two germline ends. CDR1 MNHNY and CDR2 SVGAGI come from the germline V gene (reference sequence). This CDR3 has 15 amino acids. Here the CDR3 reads CASSYSTAPNQPQHF. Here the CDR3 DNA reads TGTGCCAGCAGTTACTCGACAGCCCCCAATCAGCCCCAGCATTTT.

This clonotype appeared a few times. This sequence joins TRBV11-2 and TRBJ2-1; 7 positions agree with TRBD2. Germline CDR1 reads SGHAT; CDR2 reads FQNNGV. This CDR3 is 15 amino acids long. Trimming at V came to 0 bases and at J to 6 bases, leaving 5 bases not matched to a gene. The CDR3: CASSLDPAGVNEQFF. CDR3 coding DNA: TGTGCCAGCAGCTTAGATCCGGCGGGGGTCAATGAGCAGTTCTTC. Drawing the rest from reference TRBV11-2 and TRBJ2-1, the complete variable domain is EAGVAQSPRYKIIEKRQSVAFWCNPISGHATLYWYQQILGQGPKLLIQFQNNGVVDDSQLPKDRFSAERLKGVDSTLKIQPAKLEDSAVYLCASSLDPAGVNEQFFGPGTRLTVL.

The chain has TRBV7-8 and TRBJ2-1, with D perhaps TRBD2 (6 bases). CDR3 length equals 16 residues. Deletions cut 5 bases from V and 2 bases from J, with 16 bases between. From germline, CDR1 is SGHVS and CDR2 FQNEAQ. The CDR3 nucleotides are TGTGCCAGCAGCCCCCGTTGGGTAGCGGCCTACAATGAGCAGTTCTTC. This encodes CASSPRWVAAYNEQFF.

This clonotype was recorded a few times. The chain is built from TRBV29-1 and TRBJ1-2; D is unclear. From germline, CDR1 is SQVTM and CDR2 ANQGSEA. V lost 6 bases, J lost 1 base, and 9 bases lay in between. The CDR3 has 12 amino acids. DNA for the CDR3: TGCAGCGTGACGGACCTTAACTATGGCTACACCTTC. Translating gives CSVTDLNYGYTF.

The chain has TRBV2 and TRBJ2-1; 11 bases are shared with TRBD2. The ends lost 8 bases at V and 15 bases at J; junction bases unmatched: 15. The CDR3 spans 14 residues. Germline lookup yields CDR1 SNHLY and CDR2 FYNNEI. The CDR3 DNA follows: TGTGCCAGCTTAGCCCAGACTAGCGGGGACCCCCCGTTCTTC. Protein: CASLAQTSGDPPFF. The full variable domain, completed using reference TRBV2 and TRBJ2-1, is EPEVTQTPSHQVTQMGQEVILRCVPISNHLYFYWYRQILGQKVEFLVSFYNNEISEKSEIFDDQFSVERPDGSNFTLKIRSTKLEDSAMYFCASLAQTSGDPPFFGPGTRLTVL.

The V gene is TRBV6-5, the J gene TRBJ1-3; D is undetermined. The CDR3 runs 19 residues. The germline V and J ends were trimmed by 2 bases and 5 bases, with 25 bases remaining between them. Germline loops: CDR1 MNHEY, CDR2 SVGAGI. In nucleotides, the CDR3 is TGTGCCAGCAGTTACGATTGGGTCGGCAGTTACGTTTTGCGAAACACCATATATTTT. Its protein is CASSYDWVGSYVLRNTIYF.

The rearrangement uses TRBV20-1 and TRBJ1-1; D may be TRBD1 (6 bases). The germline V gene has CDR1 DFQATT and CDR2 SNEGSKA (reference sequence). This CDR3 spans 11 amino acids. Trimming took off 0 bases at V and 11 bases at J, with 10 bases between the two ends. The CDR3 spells CSARDPGDAFF. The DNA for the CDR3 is TGCAGTGCTAGAGACCCAGGGGACGCTTTCTTT.

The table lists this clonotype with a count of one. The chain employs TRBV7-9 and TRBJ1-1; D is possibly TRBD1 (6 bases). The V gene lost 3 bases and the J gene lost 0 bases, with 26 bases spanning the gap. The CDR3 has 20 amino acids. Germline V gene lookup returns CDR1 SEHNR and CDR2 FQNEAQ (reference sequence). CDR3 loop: CASSLGLGGRNGFMNTEAFF. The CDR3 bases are TGTGCCAGCAGCTTGGGTCTTGGGGGCAGGAACGGATTTATGAACACTGAAGCTTTCTTT.

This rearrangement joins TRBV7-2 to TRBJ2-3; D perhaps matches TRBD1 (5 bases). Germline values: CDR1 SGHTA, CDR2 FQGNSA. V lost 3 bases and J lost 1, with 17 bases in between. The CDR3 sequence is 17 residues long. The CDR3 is CASSFLTGRSGTDTQYF. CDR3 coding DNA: TGTGCCAGCAGCTTCCTTACAGGACGGTCCGGCACAGATACGCAGTATTTT.

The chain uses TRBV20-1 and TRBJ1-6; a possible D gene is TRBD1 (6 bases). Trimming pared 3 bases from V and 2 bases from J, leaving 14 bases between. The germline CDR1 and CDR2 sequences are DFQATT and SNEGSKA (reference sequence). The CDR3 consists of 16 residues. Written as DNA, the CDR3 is TGCAGTGCTAGGGGCGAGGGGGGCACCTATAATTCACCCCTCCACTTT. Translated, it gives CSARGEGGTYNSPLHF.

The CDR3 region has the DNA TGTGCCAGCAGCAGAGGGAGCGGGAGGTGGGATGAGCAGTTCTTC. Encoded protein: CASSRGSGRWDEQFF. The chain uses TRBV14 and TRBJ2-1; 9 bases fit TRBD2. Germline V gives CDR1 SGHDN, CDR2 FVKESK. With 5 bases clipped from V and 8 bases from J, the junction kept 10 bases outside the gene matches. The CDR3 runs 15 residues.

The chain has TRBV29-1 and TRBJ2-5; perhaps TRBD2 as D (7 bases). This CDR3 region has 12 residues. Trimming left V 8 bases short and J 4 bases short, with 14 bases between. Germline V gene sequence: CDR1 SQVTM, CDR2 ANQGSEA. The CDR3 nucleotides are TGCAGCCTCACGGGGGGCCGAGAGACCCAGTACTTC. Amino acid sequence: CSLTGGRETQYF.

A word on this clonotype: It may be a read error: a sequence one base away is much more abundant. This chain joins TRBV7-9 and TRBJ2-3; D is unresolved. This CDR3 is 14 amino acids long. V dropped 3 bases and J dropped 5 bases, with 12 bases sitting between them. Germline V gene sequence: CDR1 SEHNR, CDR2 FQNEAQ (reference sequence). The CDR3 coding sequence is TGTGCCAGCAGCTTGACGGAGCCGGGAGATACGCAGTATTTT. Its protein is CASSLTEPGDTQYF.

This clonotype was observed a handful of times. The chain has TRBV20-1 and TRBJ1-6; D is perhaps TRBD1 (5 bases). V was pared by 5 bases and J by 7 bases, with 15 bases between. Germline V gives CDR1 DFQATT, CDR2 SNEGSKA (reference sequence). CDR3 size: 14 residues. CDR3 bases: TGCAGTGCTTACAGGCGGGCGGAGAATTCACCCCTCCACTTT. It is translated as CSAYRRAENSPLHF.

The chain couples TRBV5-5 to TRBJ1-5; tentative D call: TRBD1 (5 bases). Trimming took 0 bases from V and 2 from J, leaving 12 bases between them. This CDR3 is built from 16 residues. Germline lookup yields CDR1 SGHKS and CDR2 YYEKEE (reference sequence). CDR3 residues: CASSLVPGMGNQPQHF. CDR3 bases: TGTGCCAGCAGCTTGGTTCCAGGGATGGGCAATCAGCCCCAGCATTTT. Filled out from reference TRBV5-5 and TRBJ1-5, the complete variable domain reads DAGVTQSPTHLIKTRGQQVTLRCSPISGHKSVSWYQQVLGQGPQFIFQYYEKEERGRGNFPDRFSARQFPNYSSELNVNALLLGDSALYLCASSLVPGMGNQPQHFGDGTRLSIL.